This passage covers 17 T cell receptor beta chains from one sample sequenced in a study of identifying expanded T cells in peripheral blood. Using immunoSEQ multiplex PCR, the repertoire was profiled, and TCRdb retains in-frame clones only, with some absent. The sample shows about 54,000 clones, roughly 90% of them seen only once. Sequencing used blood. The receptors were gathered from a person between 18 and 75 years old in good health.

The J gene is TRBJ1-5, the V gene TRBV6-1, with 7 bases identical to TRBD1. The CDR3 length is 14 residues. Per the germline V gene, CDR1 is MNHNS and CDR2 is SASEGT. V dropped 1 base and J dropped 6; count of bases not matched to a gene: 3. In DNA form, the CDR3 reads TGTGCCAGCAGTGAAGGACAGGGTCCTCAGCCCCAGCATTTT. Translation gives CASSEGQGPQPQHF.

The chain uses TRBV9 and TRBJ1-4; TRBD1 matches at 8 bases. Germline trimming cut 2 bases from V and 10 bases from J; bases unmatched to any gene: 10. Germline V gene sequence: CDR1 SGDLS, CDR2 YYNGEE. The CDR3 loop spans 15 amino acids. CDR3: CASSVEGDRLGKLFF. The CDR3 region has the DNA TGTGCCAGCAGCGTCGAGGGGGACAGGTTAGGAAAACTGTTTTTT.

J is TRBJ1-4 and V is TRBV2; D gene uncertain. Trimming removed 4 bases at V and 4 bases at J, with 7 bases between. The CDR3 is 13 residues long. Germline-derived CDR1 and CDR2 are SNHLY and FYNNEI. This chain's CDR3 is CASSGEINEKLFF. CDR3 in DNA: TGTGCCAGCAGTGGAGAAATTAATGAAAAACTGTTTTTT. Together with reference TRBV2 and TRBJ1-4, the CDR3 gives the full variable domain: EPEVTQTPSHQVTQMGQEVILRCVPISNHLYFYWYRQILGQKVEFLVSFYNNEISEKSEIFDDQFSVERPDGSNFTLKIRSTKLEDSAMYFCASSGEINEKLFFGSGTQLSVL.

The chain recombines TRBV6-6 with TRBJ1-5; 7 bases line up with TRBD1. CDR3 size: 13 residues. Trimming took 5 bases from V and 4 from J; bases not matched to a gene: 2. Germline lookup yields CDR1 MNHNY and CDR2 SVGAGI (reference sequence). CDR3 nucleotides: TGTGCCAGCAGTCTGACAGGGAATCAGCCCCAGCATTTT. Translation gives CASSLTGNQPQHF.

The chain carries TRBV18 and TRBJ1-1; 8 bases agree with TRBD1. V lost 2 bases to trimming and J lost 5 bases; unmatched junction nucleotides: 4. The germline gives CDR1 KGHSH, CDR2 LQKENI. There are 14 residues in the CDR3. CDR3 amino acids: CASSPTGGGTEAFF. Written as DNA, the CDR3 is TGTGCCAGCTCACCAACAGGGGGAGGAACTGAAGCTTTCTTT.

Concerning this clone: A junction boundary mismatches the germline segment, possibly from a read error. The chain carries TRBV29-1 and TRBJ2-5, with TRBD2 matching over 9 bases. The germline V gene has CDR1 SQVTM and CDR2 ANQGSEA. This CDR3 has 13 amino acids. As DNA, the CDR3 is TGCAGCTTGCAGACTAGCGGTGAAGAGGCCCAGTACTTC. Translated, it gives CSLQTSGEEAQYF.

This chain uses TRBV29-1 with TRBJ2-3, with D perhaps matching TRBD1 (6 bases). Germline assignment: CDR1 SQVTM and CDR2 ANQGSEA. V was clipped by 6 bases and J by 3 bases, with 16 bases between them. This CDR3 comprises 14 residues. For the CDR3, the DNA is TGCAGCGTCGCCCGGGACATAGGTACAGATACGCAGTATTTT. Encoded protein: CSVARDIGTDTQYF.

V is TRBV5-4 and J is TRBJ2-7; 10 nucleotides match TRBD2. This CDR3 region has 14 residues. V gave up 4 bases and J gave up 4 bases; unmatched junction bases: 5. Germline loops: CDR1 SGHNT, CDR2 YYREEE (reference sequence). Here the CDR3 reads CASSPAGGRYEQYF. For the CDR3, the DNA is TGTGCCAGCAGCCCAGCGGGGGGGCGGTACGAGCAGTACTTC. Complete variable domain (other parts from reference TRBV5-4 and TRBJ2-7): ETGVTQSPTHLIKTRGQQVTLRCSSQSGHNTVSWYQQALGQGPQFIFQYYREEENGRGNFPPRFSGLQFPNYSSELNVNALELDDSALYLCASSPAGGRYEQYFGPGTRLTVT.

This chain uses TRBV28 with TRBJ1-2; D is possibly TRBD1 (5 bases). V dropped 0 bases and J dropped 4 bases, with 9 bases sitting between them. CDR1 and CDR2 (germline): MDHEN, SYDVKM. The CDR3 is 14 amino acids. CDR3 sequence: CASSLWGESYGYTF. As DNA, the CDR3 is TGTGCCAGCAGTTTATGGGGGGAGAGCTATGGCTACACCTTC.

This rearrangement joins TRBV4-3 to TRBJ2-1, with TRBD2 matching 8 bases. After removal of 6 bases from V and 0 bases from J, the junction contained 7 bases not matched to a gene. The CDR3 is 16 residues long. Germline values: CDR1 LGHNA, CDR2 YSLEER. CDR3 in DNA: TGCGCCAGCAGTCGCTTAGCGGGGTACTCCTACAATGAGCAGTTCTTC. This codes for CASSRLAGYSYNEQFF.

The chain has TRBV5-1 and TRBJ1-4, with 7 bases that match TRBD1. The length of the CDR3 is 15 residues. V was clipped by 4 bases and J by 7 bases; unmatched bases: 10. Germline loops: CDR1 SGHRS, CDR2 YFSETQ. In DNA form, the CDR3 reads TGCGCCAGCAGCCCCCAGGGGGGGCCGGCTGAAAAACTGTTTTTT. It encodes CASSPQGGPAEKLFF.

The chain uses TRBV15 and TRBJ1-1, with D uncertain. Germline CDR1 is LNHNV and CDR2 is YYDKDF (reference sequence). Trimming cost V 8 bases and J 1 base, with 8 bases left between them. The CDR3 extends over 12 amino acids. The CDR3 DNA follows: TGTGCCACCCGGGATCCGAACACTGAAGCTTTCTTT. Its translation is CATRDPNTEAFF.

As DNA, the CDR3 is TGCGCCAGCAGCCGGGGGAAGGACAATGAGCAGTTCTTC. Its translation is CASSRGKDNEQFF. This chain joins TRBV4-3 and TRBJ2-1; D tentatively fits TRBD1 or TRBD2 (5 bases each). The CDR3 has 13 amino acids. V dropped 4 bases and J dropped 5 bases, with 9 bases sitting between them. Germline-derived CDR1 and CDR2 are LGHNA and YSLEER.

The chain is built from TRBV29-1 and TRBJ1-2, with D perhaps TRBD1 (5 bases). The CDR3 contains 12 residues. The germline gives CDR1 SQVTM, CDR2 ANQGSEA. The ends were cut back, 8 bases at V and 4 bases at J, with 14 bases in the middle. CDR3 sequence (DNA): TGCAGCTCGGGGGGGGATATCTATGGCTACACCTTC. Encoded protein: CSSGGDIYGYTF.

This sequence joins TRBV28 and TRBJ2-7; TRBD1 agrees at 7 bases. CDR3 length: 14 residues. Trimming removed 5 bases from V and 3 bases from J; junction bases left unmatched: 7. Germline CDR1 MDHEN, CDR2 SYDVKM. Written as DNA, the CDR3 is TGTGCCAGCAGTACAGACAGGGCGAACTACGAGCAGTACTTC. This sequence encodes CASSTDRANYEQYF.

The V call is TRBV4-1, the J call TRBJ1-1; tentative D call: TRBD1 (6 bases). The germline CDR1 and CDR2 sequences are MGHRA and YSYEKL. Between the trimmed V and J ends, which lost 4 bases and 3 bases, there was a span of 12 bases. The CDR3 contains 14 residues. The CDR3 bases are TGCGCCAGCAGCCCTCAGGCAGGGGACACTGAAGCTTTCTTT. Translation: CASSPQAGDTEAFF.

The chain recombines TRBV27 with TRBJ2-7; TRBD1 might be the D (6 bases). Trimming took 3 bases from V and 6 from J, leaving 18 bases between them. The germline gives CDR1 MNHEY, CDR2 SMNVEV (reference sequence). This CDR3 has 15 residues. CDR3 protein: CASSLARDTIGEQYF. The CDR3 DNA reads as TGTGCCAGCAGTTTGGCTCGGGACACAATAGGCGAGCAGTACTTC.